This TCR beta chain was obtained from a study of shared clonotypes between healthy human individuals. At the level of the study: Three plates were used per donor for CD4 naive, three for CD4 memory, two for CD8 naive and one for CD8 memory.

Method: immunoSEQ multiplex PCR; TCRdb's copy keeps in-frame clones and lacks some. The sample lists some 700,000 clones, 90% seen once, with about 34% in the top ten. V gave up 6 bases and J gave up 4 bases, with 9 bases separating them. Germline-derived CDR1 and CDR2 are PRHDT and FYEKMQ (reference sequence). The CDR3 consists of 12 residues. This receptor was taken from a man younger than 35 in good health. Some clones in this sample may be carry-over from other donors' samples. Sequenced: memory CD8+ T cells from PBMCs. Subset meaning: CD45RO+ cells pooled with CCR7-negative TemRA cells. The chain recombines TRBV13 with TRBJ1-1; D might be TRBD1 (6 bases). Here the CDR3 reads CASRQGFTEAFF. CDR3 nucleotide sequence: TGTGCCAGCAGACAGGGATTCACTGAAGCTTTCTTT.